The clone carrying this T cell receptor beta chain was detected only a few times. Amplified TCR beta CDR3 regions were obtained using RNA transcripts as template. A first-round RT-PCR used HTBI primers, followed by a second-round multiplex PCR. TCRdb processed the multiplex PCR reads anew with MiXCR; each CDR3 protein has one entry. This sample carries about 740,000 distinct CDR3 sequences, 40% of them seen once, and the ten largest clones take about 40%. The data derive from a study of Graves' ophthalmopathy and Graves' hyperthyroidism. Among the exclusions were patients with other autoimmune diseases, uncontrolled infections, pregnancy or lactation. CDR1 SGDLS and CDR2 YYNGEE come from the germline V gene. V shed 5 bases and J shed 8 bases, with 16 bases lying between them. This CDR3 comprises 13 residues.

This receptor was taken from an adult man with Graves' ophthalmopathy. The sample comprised peripheral blood. This chain joins TRBV9 and TRBJ1-1; the D is unclear. The CDR3 region has the DNA TGTGCCAGCAGTGATCGAGGGAATAGCGAAGCTTTCTTT. Translating gives CASSDRGNSEAFF.